Listed below are T cell receptor beta chains from one sample, sequenced in a study of T cells after yellow fever vaccination. TCRdb redid the calling of the 5' RACE reads with MiXCR, one entry per CDR3 protein. The sample includes 29,000 or so distinct CDR3 sequences, roughly 6% of them seen just once. Sample: PBMCs, either bulk or a sorted T-cell subset (CD4+, CD8+, memory, or dextramer-sorted; not recorded which), taken on the day of the yellow fever booster vaccination. These receptors came from a young man who received the YFV17D yellow fever vaccine. The conserved cysteine and the conserved F or W are not part of the CDR3 here. Each record gives: CDR3 protein, D gene, J gene, V gene. The D gene is left open where the match is weak.

ASSLGRFNTGELF,NA,TRBJ2-2,TRBV28
ASIPRGAETQY,NA,TRBJ2-5,TRBV7-9
ASSQTLLEGSYEQY,NA,TRBJ2-7,TRBV4-3
ASAQGRDNEQF,NA,TRBJ2-1,TRBV18
ASSGSSGANVLT,NA,TRBJ2-6,TRBV10-2
ASSLKPNRDVDTQY,NA,TRBJ2-3,TRBV5-1
AMGPRLFYNEQF,NA,TRBJ2-1,TRBV5-6
ASSIPTSGPYNEQF,TRBD2,TRBJ2-1,TRBV19
ASSQTATGEKLF,NA,TRBJ1-4,TRBV28
SAITAPNTEAF,NA,TRBJ1-1,TRBV20-1
SEAGGESQETQY,TRBD1,TRBJ2-5,TRBV20-1
ASSLQGVGVNEQF,NA,TRBJ2-1,TRBV7-6
ASSYGREAF,NA,TRBJ1-1,TRBV6-2/TRBV6-3
ASSYSVSASGRAGEQY,TRBD2,TRBJ2-7,TRBV6-5
ASSASYEQY,NA,TRBJ2-7,TRBV7-9
ASSQMGGTYAEAF,NA,TRBJ1-1,TRBV14
ASSASSGVSGEQF,TRBD2,TRBJ2-1,TRBV6-1
SSASGRYEQY,TRBD2,TRBJ2-7,TRBV20-1
ASSPSGGGANYGYT,NA,TRBJ1-2,TRBV28
SVGVGGMVY,NA,TRBJ2-5,TRBV29-1
ATASGGKDTQY,TRBD2,TRBJ2-3,TRBV6-1
ASSYDFGTGYRKETQY,TRBD1,TRBJ2-5,TRBV6-5
SATTSGGLRQF,TRBD2,TRBJ2-1,TRBV20-1
ASSQGLGETQY,TRBD2,TRBJ2-5,TRBV11-2
SVTNRGLAGSYEQF,TRBD2,TRBJ2-1,TRBV29-1
ASSEEGSYNEQF,NA,TRBJ2-1,TRBV10-1
ASSLVVAGGETQY,TRBD2,TRBJ2-5,TRBV11-2
ASSFGGANNEQF,TRBD2,TRBJ2-1,TRBV7-7
ASGQPNRREKLF,NA,TRBJ1-4,TRBV7-9